This T cell receptor (beta chain) stems from a study of tumor and adjacent non-tumor tissue in lung cancer. About the study: The cohort had about a dozen adenocarcinoma, a couple of squamous cell and 1 small cell patients. Study-wide results and caveats: Tumor tissue had significantly higher TCR diversity than normal lung.

No cell sorting was done before RNA was extracted from the tissue. Distant lung tissue was collected more than 3 cm away from the tumor edge. For this clonotype: No antigen is known for it. A read error may be the cause here, since a much bigger clone is one base away.

This CDR3 has 12 amino acids. Germline lookup yields CDR1 DFQATT and CDR2 SNEGSKA (reference sequence). TCRbeta libraries were built with three rounds of nested PCR, modified from ARM-PCR. TCRdb reprocessed the multiplex PCR reads via MiXCR and lists one record per CDR3 protein. This table has some 99,000 distinct CDR3 sequences, about 65% appearing once. The source material was distant non-tumor lung tissue. This chain uses TRBV20-1 with TRBJ2-7, with D possibly matching TRBD2 (7 bases). This clonotype originated in a man aged 55 to 70 with non-small cell lung cancer. The CDR3 here is CSGGAGLAEQNF. CDR3 DNA: TGCAGTGGGGGGGCAGGGCTAGCGGAGCAGAACTTC.